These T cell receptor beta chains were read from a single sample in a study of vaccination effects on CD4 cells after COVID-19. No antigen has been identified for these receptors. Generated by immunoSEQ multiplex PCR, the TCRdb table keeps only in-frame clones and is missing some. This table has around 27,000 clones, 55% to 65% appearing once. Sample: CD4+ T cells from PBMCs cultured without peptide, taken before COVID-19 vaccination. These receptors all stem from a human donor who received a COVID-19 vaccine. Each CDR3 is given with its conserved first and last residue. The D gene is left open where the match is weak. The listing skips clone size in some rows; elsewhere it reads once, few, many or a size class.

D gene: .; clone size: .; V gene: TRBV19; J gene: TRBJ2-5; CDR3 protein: CASSYSTLQETQYF; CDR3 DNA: TGTGCCAGTAGTTACTCGACCCTACAAGAGACCCAGTACTTC
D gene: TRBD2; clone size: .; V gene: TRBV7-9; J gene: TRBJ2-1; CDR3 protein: CASSSYSGRAPNEQFF; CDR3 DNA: TGTGCCAGCAGCTCCTATAGCGGGAGGGCCCCCAATGAGCAGTTCTTC
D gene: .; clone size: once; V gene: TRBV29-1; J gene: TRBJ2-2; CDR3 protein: CSACPDSANTGELFF; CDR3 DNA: TGCAGCGCGTGTCCGGACAGCGCGAACACCGGGGAGCTGTTTTTT
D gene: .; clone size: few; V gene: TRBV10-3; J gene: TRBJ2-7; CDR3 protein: CAIGGGISSYEQYF; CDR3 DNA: TGTGCCATCGGCGGTGGGATTAGCTCCTACGAGCAGTACTTC
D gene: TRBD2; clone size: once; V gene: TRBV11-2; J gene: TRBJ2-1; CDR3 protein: CASRKGLERLNEQFF; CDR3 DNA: TGTGCCAGCAGGAAGGGACTAGAGCGTCTCAATGAGCAGTTCTTC
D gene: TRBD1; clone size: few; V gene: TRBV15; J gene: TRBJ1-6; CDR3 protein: CATSSEGQGNSPLHF; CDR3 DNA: TGTGCCACCAGCAGCGAAGGACAGGGAAATTCACCCCTCCACTTT
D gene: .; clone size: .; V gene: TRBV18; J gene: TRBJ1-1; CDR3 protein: CASSSDGRNTEAFF; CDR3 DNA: TGTGCCAGCTCATCCGACGGCAGGAACACTGAAGCTTTCTTT
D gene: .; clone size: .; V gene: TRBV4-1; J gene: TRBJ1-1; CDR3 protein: CASSQGITEAFF; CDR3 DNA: TGCGCCAGCAGCCAGGGAATCACTGAAGCTTTCTTT
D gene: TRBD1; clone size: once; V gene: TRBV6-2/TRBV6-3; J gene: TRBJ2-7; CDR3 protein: CASSYEQGYLYEQYF; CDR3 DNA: TGTGCCAGCAGTTACGAACAGGGGTACCTCTACGAGCAGTACTTC
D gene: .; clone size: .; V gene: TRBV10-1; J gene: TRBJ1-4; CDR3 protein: CASSPAGNEKLFF; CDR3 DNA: TGCGCCAGCAGTCCGGCGGGGAATGAAAAACTGTTTTTT
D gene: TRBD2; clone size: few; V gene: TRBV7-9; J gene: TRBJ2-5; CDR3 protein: CASSLALLTGGIQETQYF; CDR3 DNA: TGTGCCAGCAGCTTAGCGCTGTTGACGGGGGGGATCCAAGAGACCCAGTACTTC
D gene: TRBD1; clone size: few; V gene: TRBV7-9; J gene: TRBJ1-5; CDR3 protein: CASSSDRGSNQPQHF; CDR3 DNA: TGTGCCAGCAGCTCGGACAGGGGCTCGAATCAGCCCCAGCATTTT
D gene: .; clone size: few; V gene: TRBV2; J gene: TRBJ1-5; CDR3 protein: CASSAGQGIVNQPQHF; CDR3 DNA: TGTGCCAGCAGTGCGGGGCAGGGTATAGTTAATCAGCCCCAGCATTTT
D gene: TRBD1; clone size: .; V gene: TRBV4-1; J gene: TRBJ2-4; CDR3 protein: CASSQGSPGQGAWDIQYF; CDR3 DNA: TGCGCCAGCAGCCAAGGGTCCCCGGGACAGGGGGCGTGGGACATTCAGTACTTC
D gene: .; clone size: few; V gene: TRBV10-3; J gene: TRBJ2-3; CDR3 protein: CAISGGQGGTTDTQYF; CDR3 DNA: TGTGCCATCAGTGGCGGGCAGGGGGGTACCACAGATACGCAGTATTTT
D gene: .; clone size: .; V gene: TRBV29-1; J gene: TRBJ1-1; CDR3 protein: CSVVNVLVREAFF; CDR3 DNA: TGCAGCGTTGTGAATGTTTTAGTGAGGGAAGCTTTCTTT
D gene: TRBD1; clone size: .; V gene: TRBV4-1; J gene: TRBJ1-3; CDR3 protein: CASSPGTGSRNTIYF; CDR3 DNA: TGCGCCAGCAGCCCAGGGACAGGGAGTAGAAACACCATATATTTT
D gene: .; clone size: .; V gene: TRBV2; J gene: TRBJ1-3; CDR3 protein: CASSAPVDSGNTIYF; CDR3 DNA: TGTGCCAGCAGTGCCCCAGTGGACTCTGGAAACACCATATATTTT
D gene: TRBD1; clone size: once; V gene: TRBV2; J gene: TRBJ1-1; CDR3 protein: CASRGQGGATEAFF; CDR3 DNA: TGTGCCAGCAGGGGGCAGGGGGGGGCCACTGAAGCTTTCTTT
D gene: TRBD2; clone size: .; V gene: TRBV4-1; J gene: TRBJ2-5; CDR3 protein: CASSHKGLLAGGLHRETQYF; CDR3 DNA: TGCGCCAGCAGCCATAAAGGATTACTAGCGGGGGGGCTGCACAGGGAGACCCAGTACTTC
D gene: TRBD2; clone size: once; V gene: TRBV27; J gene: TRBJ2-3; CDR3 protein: CASSFRTRGTDTQYF; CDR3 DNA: TGTGCCAGCAGTTTCCGTACGCGGGGGACAGATACGCAGTATTTT
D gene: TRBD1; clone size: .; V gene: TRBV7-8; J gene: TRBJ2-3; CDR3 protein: CASKQGTRAGPDTQYF; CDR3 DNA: TGTGCCAGCAAACAGGGGACCAGGGCAGGGCCAGATACGCAGTATTTT
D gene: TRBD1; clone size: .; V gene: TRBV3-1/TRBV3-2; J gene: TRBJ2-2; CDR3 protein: CASSQRLQGSGELFF; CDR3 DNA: TGTGCCAGCAGCCAACGTTTACAGGGGTCCGGGGAGCTGTTTTTT
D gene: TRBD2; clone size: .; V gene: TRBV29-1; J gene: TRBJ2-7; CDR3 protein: CSVDGRAGGHNEQYF; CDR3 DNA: TGCAGCGTTGACGGGCGAGCGGGAGGGCACAACGAGCAGTACTTC